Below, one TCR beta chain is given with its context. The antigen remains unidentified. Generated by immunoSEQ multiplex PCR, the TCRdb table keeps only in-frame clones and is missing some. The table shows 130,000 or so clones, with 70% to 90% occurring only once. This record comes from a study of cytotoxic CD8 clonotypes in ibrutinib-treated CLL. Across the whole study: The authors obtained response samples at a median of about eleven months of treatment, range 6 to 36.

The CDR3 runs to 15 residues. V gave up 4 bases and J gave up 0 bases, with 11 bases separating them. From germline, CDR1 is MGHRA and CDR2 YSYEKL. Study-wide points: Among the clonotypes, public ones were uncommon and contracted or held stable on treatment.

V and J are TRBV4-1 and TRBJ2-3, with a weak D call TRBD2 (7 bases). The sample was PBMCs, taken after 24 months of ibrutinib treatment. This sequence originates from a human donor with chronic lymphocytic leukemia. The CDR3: CASSLRGASTDTQYF. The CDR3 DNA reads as TGCGCCAGCAGCCTCCGGGGGGCTAGCACAGATACGCAGTATTTT.